These 2 T cell receptor beta chains originate from one sample sequenced in a study of T cells in Graves' hyperthyroidism and ophthalmopathy. Template material for amplifying TCR beta CDR3 regions consisted of RNA transcripts. Initially, a first-round RT-PCR of the TCR CDR3 employed the HTBI primer set. Using its own MiXCR run on the multiplex PCR reads, TCRdb lists one record per CDR3 protein. The sample consists of some 200,000 distinct CDR3 sequences, approximately 17% of them appearing once. The sample was blood. The source is a man aged 50-59 years with Graves' hyperthyroidism.

This clonotype was seen ten or more times. The gene calls are TRBV27 and TRBJ1-1; TRBD1 matches 7 bases. This CDR3 has 12 amino acids. The trim removed 3 bases at V and 8 bases at J, leaving 3 bases unmatched. The germline CDR1 and CDR2 sequences are MNHEY and SMNVEV (reference sequence). CDR3 sequence reads: CASSFPGGEAFF. The DNA of the CDR3 is TGTGCCAGCAGTTTTCCAGGGGGAGAAGCTTTCTTT.

There are many counts of this clonotype. The V call is TRBV2, the J call TRBJ2-6, with 7 bases aligning to TRBD2. This CDR3 is built from 15 residues. Trimming at V came to 5 bases and at J to 7 bases, leaving 8 bases not matched to a gene. Germline CDR1 is SNHLY and CDR2 is FYNNEI. CDR3 nucleotide sequence: TGTGCCAGCAGTTGGGGGGGGATCGGAGCCAACGTCCTGACTTTC. This translates into CASSWGGIGANVLTF.